The rows below give T cell receptor beta chains drawn from one sample of a study of blood T cell repertoires in COVID-19. The protocol was immunoSEQ multiplex PCR, while the TCRdb copy is restricted to in-frame clones and leaves out a portion. The table shows some 250,000 clones, with 85% to 90% occurring only once. The sequencing input was PBMCs or T cells enriched from blood (not recorded which). The source of these receptors is a man younger than 30 who had recovered from COVID-19. Both conserved end residues are part of each CDR3. Fields, in order: CDR3 protein, CDR3 DNA, CDR3 length, clone size, V gene, J gene, D gene. D genes are given only for firm matches. The size of a clone is reported for some rows only, either as once, few or many, or as a class for expanded clones.

cdr3_aa: CASSLTKGANTIYF; cdr3_nt: TGTGCCAGCAGCTTGACAAAGGGGGCAAACACCATATATTTT; cdr3_length: 14; clone_size: once; v_call: TRBV5-4; j_call: TRBJ1-3; d_call: TRBD1
cdr3_aa: CASSKRQDNTEAFF; cdr3_nt: TGTGCCAGCAGCAAGAGACAGGACAACACTGAAGCTTTCTTT; cdr3_length: 14; clone_size: .; v_call: TRBV3-1/TRBV3-2; j_call: TRBJ1-1; d_call: .
cdr3_aa: CASSFVYLPAYEQYF; cdr3_nt: TGTGCCAGCAGCTTCGTCTATCTACCCGCCTACGAGCAGTACTTC; cdr3_length: 15; clone_size: .; v_call: TRBV11-2; j_call: TRBJ2-7; d_call: .
cdr3_aa: CASSRTGGDYGYTF; cdr3_nt: TGCGCCAGCAGCAGGACAGGGGGTGACTATGGCTACACCTTC; cdr3_length: 14; clone_size: .; v_call: TRBV5-1; j_call: TRBJ1-2; d_call: TRBD1
cdr3_aa: CASSSTRSTQETQYF; cdr3_nt: TGTGCCAGCAGTTCTACTAGGTCCACTCAAGAGACCCAGTACTTC; cdr3_length: 15; clone_size: .; v_call: TRBV11-2; j_call: TRBJ2-5; d_call: .
cdr3_aa: CASSLGSSYEQYF; cdr3_nt: TGTGCCAGCAGTTTGGGGAGCTCCTACGAGCAGTACTTC; cdr3_length: 13; clone_size: few; v_call: TRBV28; j_call: TRBJ2-7; d_call: .
cdr3_aa: CASSPLSEGSYEQYF; cdr3_nt: TGTGCCAGCAGTCCCTTGAGCGAGGGCTCCTACGAGCAGTACTTC; cdr3_length: 15; clone_size: .; v_call: TRBV27; j_call: TRBJ2-7; d_call: .
cdr3_aa: CASSLDQTGFEQYF; cdr3_nt: TGTGCCAGCAGCTTGGACCAGACAGGGTTCGAGCAGTACTTC; cdr3_length: 14; clone_size: .; v_call: TRBV11-1; j_call: TRBJ2-7; d_call: TRBD1
cdr3_aa: CASSLRENTEAFF; cdr3_nt: TGTGCCAGCAGTTTACGGGAGAACACTGAAGCTTTCTTT; cdr3_length: 13; clone_size: .; v_call: TRBV12-3/TRBV12-4; j_call: TRBJ1-1; d_call: .
cdr3_aa: CASSLGGLWQPQHF; cdr3_nt: TGTGCCAGCAGTTTGGGGGGGCTGTGGCAGCCCCAGCATTTT; cdr3_length: 14; clone_size: .; v_call: TRBV27; j_call: TRBJ1-5; d_call: .
cdr3_aa: CASSRGQGVNEKLFF; cdr3_nt: TGTGCCAGCAGCCGGGGACAGGGAGTGAATGAAAAACTGTTTTTT; cdr3_length: 15; clone_size: .; v_call: TRBV3-1/TRBV3-2; j_call: TRBJ1-4; d_call: TRBD1
cdr3_aa: CASSELGTSGGADTQYF; cdr3_nt: TGCGCCAGCAGTGAGCTAGGGACTAGCGGGGGGGCAGATACGCAGTATTTT; cdr3_length: 17; clone_size: .; v_call: TRBV10-2; j_call: TRBJ2-3; d_call: TRBD2
cdr3_aa: CASQWGGNTGELFF; cdr3_nt: TGTGCCAGCCAATGGGGGGGGAACACCGGGGAGCTGTTTTTT; cdr3_length: 14; clone_size: .; v_call: TRBV19; j_call: TRBJ2-2; d_call: TRBD2
cdr3_aa: CAWSVIQGSYNEQFF; cdr3_nt: TGTGCCTGGAGTGTAATACAGGGCTCCTACAATGAGCAGTTCTTC; cdr3_length: 15; clone_size: .; v_call: TRBV30; j_call: TRBJ2-1; d_call: .
cdr3_aa: CAISDRWAGDTGELFF; cdr3_nt: TGTGCCATCAGTGATCGCTGGGCAGGGGACACCGGGGAGCTGTTTTTT; cdr3_length: 16; clone_size: .; v_call: TRBV10-3; j_call: TRBJ2-2; d_call: .
cdr3_aa: CAWSPWGFSFGGYTF; cdr3_nt: TGTGCCTGGAGTCCCTGGGGCTTCTCCTTTGGGGGCTACACCTTC; cdr3_length: 15; clone_size: .; v_call: TRBV30; j_call: TRBJ1-2; d_call: .
cdr3_aa: CASSSRRERDTGELFF; cdr3_nt: TGTGCCAGTAGTAGTCGGCGGGAGCGGGACACCGGGGAGCTGTTTTTT; cdr3_length: 16; clone_size: .; v_call: TRBV19; j_call: TRBJ2-2; d_call: TRBD2
cdr3_aa: CASSSRQGWFHGYTF; cdr3_nt: TGTGCCAGCAGTTCCCGACAGGGATGGTTTCATGGCTACACCTTC; cdr3_length: 15; clone_size: few; v_call: TRBV28; j_call: TRBJ1-2; d_call: TRBD1
cdr3_aa: CASSETDRAPQPQHF; cdr3_nt: TGTGCCAGCAGTGAGACAGACAGGGCCCCTCAGCCCCAGCATTTT; cdr3_length: 15; clone_size: .; v_call: TRBV25-1; j_call: TRBJ1-5; d_call: TRBD1
cdr3_aa: CASSLVAGGPYEQYF; cdr3_nt: TGTGCCAGCAGCTTGGTGGCAGGGGGACCCTACGAGCAGTACTTC; cdr3_length: 15; clone_size: .; v_call: TRBV5-6; j_call: TRBJ2-7; d_call: TRBD1
cdr3_aa: CASSLVGQGINKAFF; cdr3_nt: TGTGCCAGCAGCTTAGTGGGACAGGGAATTAATAAAGCTTTCTTT; cdr3_length: 15; clone_size: .; v_call: TRBV7-9; j_call: TRBJ1-1; d_call: TRBD1
cdr3_aa: CAWTITGGNYGYTF; cdr3_nt: TGTGCCTGGACCATCACAGGGGGCAACTATGGCTACACCTTC; cdr3_length: 14; clone_size: .; v_call: TRBV30; j_call: TRBJ1-2; d_call: TRBD1
cdr3_aa: CASSLSPVQFF; cdr3_nt: TGTGCCAGCAGCTTAAGCCCCGTTCAGTTCTTC; cdr3_length: 11; clone_size: .; v_call: TRBV11-2; j_call: TRBJ2-1; d_call: .
cdr3_aa: CASSLSPTGNYGYTF; cdr3_nt: TGTGCCAGCAGTTTATCCCCGACAGGGAACTATGGCTACACCTTC; cdr3_length: 15; clone_size: few; v_call: TRBV27; j_call: TRBJ1-2; d_call: TRBD1
cdr3_aa: CASSSRTGLGQGHTF; cdr3_nt: TGTGCCAGCAGCTCACGCACAGGCCTTGGACAGGGTCACACCTTC; cdr3_length: 15; clone_size: .; v_call: TRBV5-6; j_call: TRBJ1-2; d_call: TRBD1
cdr3_aa: CASSVEPGAYTGVRTEAFF; cdr3_nt: TGTGCCAGCAGCGTAGAGCCTGGGGCCTATACAGGGGTCAGAACTGAAGCTTTCTTT; cdr3_length: 19; clone_size: .; v_call: TRBV9; j_call: TRBJ1-1; d_call: TRBD1